This T cell receptor (beta chain) was captured in a study of Ad26.COV2.S vaccination and SARS-CoV-2 variants. For the study at large: In the study, Ad26.COV2.S was injected intramuscularly once, or twice 56 days apart.

Between the trimmed V and J ends, which lost 0 bases and 5 bases, there was a span of 5 bases. CDR1 and CDR2 from the germline V gene are LNHDA and SQIVND (reference sequence). The CDR3 spans 13 residues. Regarding this clone: Its antigen is still unknown.

Repertoires were generated with immunoSEQ multiplex PCR, while TCRdb's copy carries only in-frame clones and drops some. Among about 330,000 clones, roughly nine tenths were seen once, and the ten largest hold approximately 5%. Noted treatment: 15 to 20 received Ad26.COV2.S at low or high dose, single or two shots; several received placebo; per-sample allocation not given. Sample collection was performed on day 63 after the first vaccine or placebo injection. The donor was a Boston adult aged 18-55 years. Wuhan-strain spike was delivered by a replication-incompetent Ad26 vector. The study's findings and limits: People given the vaccine had a wider spike-specific TCR breadth than placebo recipients did.

The sequenced sample was peripheral blood, obtained in a trial of Ad26.COV2.S vaccine versus placebo. The gene calls are TRBV19 and TRBJ1-5; D ambiguous. This TCR was recovered from a person between 18 and 59 years old who received the Ad26.COV2.S COVID-19 vaccine or a placebo. DNA for the CDR3: TGTGCCAGTAGTATAGAGCTTTATCAGCCCCAGCATTTT. Translating it yields CASSIELYQPQHF.